These 22 T cell receptor beta chains were sequenced from one sample in a study of blood T cell repertoires in COVID-19. Assay: immunoSEQ multiplex PCR; the TCRdb copy retains only in-frame clones and omits some. In the table there are about 82,000 clones, around 82% of which are singletons. Sequencing was performed on peripheral blood. Receptors originate from a man in his sixties with COVID-19, enrolled during active disease.

CDR3 bases: TGTGCCAGTAGACAGGGAATCCAAGAGACCCAGTACTTC. Protein product: CASRQGIQETQYF. The chain joins TRBV2 to TRBJ2-5; 7 bases agree with TRBD1. CDR3 length: 13 amino acids. Germline V gene sequence: CDR1 SNHLY, CDR2 FYNNEI. The J segment lost 1 base and the V segment lost 9 bases, leaving 5 bases of the junction unmatched.

J is TRBJ1-2 and V is TRBV11-1; 8 nucleotides align to TRBD1. CDR3 length: 16 residues. The germline gives CDR1 SGHAT, CDR2 FQDESV (reference sequence). V trimming: 5 bases; J trimming: 0 bases; junction bases outside the gene matches: 8. As DNA, the CDR3 is TGTGCCAGCAGCAAACCGGGACAGGAAGCTAACTATGGCTACACCTTC. This sequence encodes CASSKPGQEANYGYTF.

The chain uses TRBV11-2 and TRBJ1-4; TRBD1 matches 7 bases. CDR1 and CDR2 from the germline V gene are SGHAT and FQNNGV. J lost 5 bases, V lost 5 bases, and 2 bases had no gene match. The CDR3 is 13 amino acids. The CDR3 DNA reads TGTGCCAGCAGCCAGGGGGGAAATGAAAAACTGTTTTTT. Translation: CASSQGGNEKLFF.

The V gene is TRBV6-5, the J gene TRBJ1-6; D gene ambiguous. The CDR3 contains 13 residues. V lost 6 bases and J 15 bases, leaving 18 bases between the germline ends. Germline V gene lookup returns CDR1 MNHEY and CDR2 SVGAGI. CDR3 nucleotides: TGTGCCAGCAGCCTCGAACGGGTCCTGGACCTCCACTTT. Amino acids: CASSLERVLDLHF.

CDR3 protein: CASSLGGLGNTIYF. The DNA of the CDR3 is TGCGCCAGCAGCTTGGGTGGGCTTGGAAACACCATATATTTT. This rearrangement joins TRBV5-1 to TRBJ1-3; the D is unclear. V was shortened by 0 bases and J by 3 bases, with 7 bases between the two germline ends. The CDR3 is 14 amino acids. Germline V lookup: CDR1 SGHRS, CDR2 YFSETQ.

The rearrangement joins TRBV10-2 to TRBJ2-3; D not resolved. CDR1 is WSHSY and CDR2 is SAAADI in the germline V gene. V gave up 0 bases and J gave up 2 bases, with 3 bases separating them. The CDR3 is 13 residues long. CDR3 coding DNA: TGCGCCAGCAGTGAGTCTTACACAGATACGCAGTATTTT. This translates into CASSESYTDTQYF.

At least ten counts were recorded for this clone. The J gene is TRBJ2-7, the V gene TRBV19; D is unresolved. V lost 8 bases, J lost 7 bases, and 21 bases lay in between. Looked up from germline, CDR1 is LNHDA and CDR2 is SQIVND (reference sequence). This CDR3 has 14 residues. The chain's CDR3 is CASGTGSSLREQYF. The CDR3 coding sequence is TGTGCCAGTGGTACGGGTAGTAGCCTACGAGAGCAGTACTTC.

This chain joins TRBV19 and TRBJ2-1; the match to TRBD1 covers 8 bases. This CDR3 has 19 amino acids. Germline loops: CDR1 LNHDA, CDR2 SQIVND (reference sequence). V lost 6 bases to trimming and J lost 3 bases; unmatched junction nucleotides: 19. The CDR3 reads CASRTGGESSSFYYNEQFF. The CDR3 DNA reads as TGTGCCAGTAGAACAGGGGGAGAGTCCTCATCATTCTACTACAATGAGCAGTTCTTC.

This chain links TRBV15 with TRBJ1-5; TRBD1 matches at 7 bases. V was pared by 3 bases and J by 4 bases, with 3 bases of the junction left unmatched. The CDR3 totals 14 residues. Germline lookup yields CDR1 LNHNV and CDR2 YYDKDF (reference sequence). The CDR3 is CATSSDRVNQPQHF. In nucleotides, the CDR3 is TGTGCCACCAGCAGCGACAGGGTGAATCAGCCCCAGCATTTT.

This clone was counted once. The chain carries TRBV7-9 and TRBJ1-1, with 7 bases that match TRBD1. Trimming took 5 bases from V and 3 from J; bases not matched to a gene: 6. Per the germline V gene, CDR1 is SEHNR and CDR2 is FQNEAQ (reference sequence). The CDR3 sequence is 14 residues long. In DNA, the CDR3 is TGTGCCAGCAGCGCCCGCAGGGGGGACACTGAAGCTTTCTTT. Protein: CASSARRGDTEAFF.

The chain carries TRBV30 and TRBJ1-6; maybe TRBD1 (6 bases). The CDR3 sequence is 17 residues long. Germline CDR1 GTSNPN, CDR2 SVGIG (reference sequence). Trimming stripped 4 bases from V and 5 bases from J, with 21 bases between. This chain's CDR3 is CAWTTDRSGFHNSPLHF. The CDR3 DNA reads as TGTGCCTGGACCACCGACAGGTCCGGTTTTCATAATTCACCCCTCCACTTT.

The rearrangement joins TRBV18 to TRBJ2-2, with 8 nucleotides matching TRBD1. The CDR3 covers 15 residues. The germline gives CDR1 KGHSH, CDR2 LQKENI. The ends lost 3 bases at V and 6 bases at J; junction bases unmatched: 6. The CDR3 nucleotides are TGTGCCAGCTCACCCGAGACAGGGGTATCCGGGGAGCTGTTTTTT. It translates to CASSPETGVSGELFF.

The chain has TRBV9 and TRBJ2-1; 10 bases map to TRBD2. After removal of 3 bases from V and 1 base from J, the junction contained 1 base not matched to a gene. The germline gives CDR1 SGDLS, CDR2 YYNGEE. The CDR3 is 15 amino acids. The CDR3 DNA reads as TGTGCCAGCAGCGGGACTAGCGGTTCCTACAATGAGCAGTTCTTC. It translates to CASSGTSGSYNEQFF.

This chain joins TRBV7-8 and TRBJ2-5; no reliable D call. V was trimmed by 5 bases and J by 5 bases, leaving 12 bases between them. Germline CDR1 is SGHVS and CDR2 is FQNEAQ. The CDR3 length is 13 residues. CDR3 DNA sequence: TGTGCCAGCAGCCCACCGACCGGGGAGACCCAGTACTTC. Protein sequence: CASSPPTGETQYF.

This clone has only one observation. The chain joins TRBV5-4 to TRBJ2-2, with a tentative D call TRBD1 (5 bases). The V end was cut by 1 base, the J end by 5 bases, with 15 bases between. Germline assignment: CDR1 SGHNT and CDR2 YYREEE (reference sequence). This CDR3 is built from 16 residues. The CDR3 reads CASSLIGQGITGELFF. Here the CDR3 DNA reads TGTGCCAGCAGCTTGATCGGGCAGGGTATTACCGGGGAGCTGTTTTTT.

The chain employs TRBV6-2 or TRBV6-3 and TRBJ1-2, with TRBD1 as a possible D gene (6 bases). V dropped 2 bases and J dropped 8 bases, with 21 bases sitting between them. CDR3 length: 16 residues. The germline gives CDR1 MNHEY, CDR2 SVGEGT. The CDR3 is CASSYRKLQGMWGYTF. The CDR3, as DNA: TGTGCCAGCAGTTACCGTAAACTACAGGGAATGTGGGGCTACACCTTC.

The CDR3 DNA sequence: TGCGCCAGCAGCCCCCGGGGGGGCGGATCAAGCTATGGCTACACCTTC. Translated: CASSPRGGGSSYGYTF. This chain joins TRBV5-1 and TRBJ1-2, with a possible D match to TRBD1 (6 bases). The CDR3 runs 16 residues. CDR1 is SGHRS, CDR2 YFSETQ, per germline. Trimming shortened V by 4 bases and J by 4 bases, and 20 bases separated the two germline ends.

This chain uses TRBV5-5 with TRBJ2-1; 10 bases map to TRBD2. This CDR3 has 20 residues. Germline trimming cut 0 bases from V and 6 bases from J; bases unmatched to any gene: 18. The germline CDR1 and CDR2 sequences are SGHKS and YYEKEE (reference sequence). The chain's CDR3 is CASSLEGASASGSRANEQFF. CDR3 coding DNA: TGTGCCAGCAGCTTGGAGGGGGCGTCGGCTAGCGGGAGTAGGGCCAATGAGCAGTTCTTC.

V and J are TRBV10-2 and TRBJ2-7, with 9 positions matching TRBD2. The CDR3 is made up of 15 amino acids. Germline V gives CDR1 WSHSY, CDR2 SAAADI. The J segment lost 7 bases and the V segment lost 0 bases, leaving 7 bases of the junction unmatched. CDR3 in DNA: TGCGCCAGCAGTGAGTCGGCGGGGGGGCGTCGGGAGCAGTACTTC. Amino acid sequence: CASSESAGGRREQYF.

The rearrangement joins TRBV24-1 to TRBJ2-2; 8 bases fit TRBD1. The V gene end was trimmed by 2 bases and the J gene end by 12 bases; junction bases not matched to a gene: 4. CDR1 KGHDR and CDR2 SFDVKD come from the germline V gene. This CDR3 region has 13 residues. The CDR3 spells CATSDSDRVKLFF. The CDR3 DNA is TGTGCCACCAGTGATTCGGACAGGGTAAAGCTGTTTTTT.

The rearrangement joins TRBV9 to TRBJ2-3; tentative D call: TRBD1 (7 bases). V was shortened by 5 bases and J by 2 bases, with 18 bases between the two germline ends. Germline CDR1 and CDR2: SGDLS and YYNGEE. The CDR3 length is 16 residues. CDR3 sequence: CASREGAGSNTDTQYF. DNA of the CDR3: TGTGCCAGCAGGGAGGGGGCAGGGAGTAACACAGATACGCAGTATTTT.

This chain joins TRBV16 and TRBJ1-4; D unresolved. V lost 3 bases to trimming and J lost 3 bases, with 11 bases between them. Germline CDR1 is KGHSY and CDR2 is FQNENV. CDR3 length: 15 residues. CDR3 sequence (DNA): TGTGCCAGCAGCCACCGGGAAGTAGCTAATGAAAAACTGTTTTTT. Its translation: CASSHREVANEKLFF.